The 11 T cell receptor beta chains below come from one sample, sequenced in a study of shared T cell receptors in the human thymus. Profiling relied on immunoSEQ multiplex PCR, and the TCRdb table lists in-frame clones only, not all of them. The sample holds some 640,000 clones, approximately 89% seen once. The sample was also linked to a second study, of human thymus T cells.

The sample was thymocytes. These receptors were collected from a boy under two years old with a congenital heart defect.

CDR3 DNA sequence: TGTGCCAGCAATGACAGTAAAGGGGTCTACGAGCAGTACTTC. This codes for CASNDSKGVYEQYF. The chain combines TRBV28 with TRBJ2-7, with a possible D match to TRBD1 (5 bases). The CDR3 runs 14 residues. From germline, CDR1 is MDHEN and CDR2 SYDVKM. V was pared by 7 bases and J by 3 bases, with 16 bases between.

V gene TRBV6-1 combines with J gene TRBJ1-2; D gene unclear. Trimming pared 0 bases from V and 8 bases from J, leaving 22 bases between. CDR3 length: 17 residues. Germline CDR1 MNHNS, CDR2 SASEGT. The CDR3 region has the DNA TGTGCCAGCAGTGAAGCGCTTCCAGAACCCACCCCTAGGGGCTACACCTTC. It yields the protein CASSEALPEPTPRGYTF.

This chain joins TRBV5-4 and TRBJ2-1; TRBD2 agrees at 13 bases. This CDR3 has 17 amino acids. V trimming: 4 bases; J trimming: 4 bases; junction bases outside the gene matches: 8. Germline V gene sequence: CDR1 SGHNT, CDR2 YYREEE (reference sequence). CDR3 sequence reads: CASSLRRLAGGYNEQFF. CDR3 DNA sequence: TGTGCCAGCAGCCTCCGCAGACTAGCGGGGGGATACAATGAGCAGTTCTTC.

V is TRBV15 and J is TRBJ2-7, with TRBD2 matching over 11 bases. Germline loops: CDR1 LNHNV, CDR2 YYDKDF (reference sequence). Trimming at V came to 1 base and at J to 2 bases, leaving 7 bases not matched to a gene. CDR3 length equals 17 residues. The chain's CDR3 is CATSRVTSSGRTYEQYF. As DNA, the CDR3 is TGTGCCACCAGCAGAGTGACGTCTAGCGGGAGGACCTACGAGCAGTACTTC.

This clone was seen only a few times. The chain couples TRBV27 to TRBJ1-1; 11 positions match TRBD1. Germline-derived CDR1 and CDR2 are MNHEY and SMNVEV (reference sequence). The CDR3 has 13 residues. V lost 6 bases, J lost 10 bases, and 7 bases stayed unmatched. CDR3 amino acids: CASSPGTGGGAFF. The CDR3 DNA reads TGTGCCAGCAGCCCCGGGACAGGGGGTGGAGCTTTCTTT.

The V gene is TRBV7-9, the J gene TRBJ2-5; D is unclear. Trimming left V 1 base short and J 4 bases short, with 13 bases between. CDR1 SEHNR and CDR2 FQNEAQ come from the germline V gene (reference sequence). The CDR3 is 15 amino acids. CDR3 protein: CASSLDTPMVETQYF. DNA for the CDR3: TGTGCCAGCAGCTTAGACACCCCAATGGTAGAGACCCAGTACTTC.

The CDR3 protein is CASSREEGTNTEAFF. The CDR3 DNA follows: TGTGCCAGCAGCCGAGAGGAGGGAACGAACACTGAAGCTTTCTTT. The chain links TRBV5-6 to TRBJ1-1; D gene unclear. The CDR3 runs to 15 residues. Germline V gives CDR1 SGHDT, CDR2 YYEEEE. With 4 bases removed from V and 1 base from J, the gap between germline ends came to 14 bases. Complete variable domain (other parts from reference TRBV5-6 and TRBJ1-1): DAGVTQSPTHLIKTRGQQVTLRCSPKSGHDTVSWYQQALGQGPQFIFQYYEEEERQRGNFPDRFSGHQFPNYSSELNVNALLLGDSALYLCASSREEGTNTEAFFGQGTRLTVV.

The J gene is TRBJ2-5, the V gene TRBV9; 7 positions agree with TRBD1. V lost 4 bases and J lost 5; bases outside the gene matches: 2. The CDR3 is 12 residues long. The V gene's germline CDR1 is SGDLS and CDR2 YYNGEE. CDR3 protein: CASSPRGETQYF. The CDR3 region has the DNA TGTGCCAGCAGCCCCAGGGGGGAGACCCAGTACTTC.

This clone was seen once. The CDR3 sequence: CASSRTGWGRTEAFF. In DNA, the CDR3 is TGTGCCAGCAGTCGGACAGGGTGGGGGCGGACTGAAGCTTTCTTT. V is TRBV28 and J is TRBJ1-1; TRBD1 aligns across 8 bases. This CDR3 has 15 residues. The trim removed 5 bases at V and 5 bases at J, leaving 10 bases unmatched. Germline V lookup: CDR1 MDHEN, CDR2 SYDVKM.

The CDR3 region is CAISLRTSRNSYNEQFF. CDR3 nucleotide sequence: TGTGCCATCAGCCTACGGACTAGCCGAAACTCCTACAATGAGCAGTTCTTC. The V gene is TRBV10-3, the J gene TRBJ2-1, with 8 bases lining up with TRBD2. The CDR3 extends over 17 amino acids. Germline CDR1 reads ENHRY; CDR2 reads SYGVKD. V gave up 6 bases and J gave up 0 bases; unmatched junction bases: 10.

V usage is TRBV28 and J usage is TRBJ2-1, with 11 bases fitting TRBD2. The CDR3 is made up of 18 amino acids. V lost 5 bases to trimming and J lost 0 bases; unmatched junction nucleotides: 9. Per the germline V gene, CDR1 is MDHEN and CDR2 is SYDVKM. The chain's CDR3 is CASSEGLAGPLSYNEQFF. As DNA, the CDR3 is TGTGCCAGCAGTGAAGGACTAGCGGGCCCTCTCTCCTACAATGAGCAGTTCTTC.